This T cell receptor (beta chain) was obtained from a study of T cells in Graves' hyperthyroidism and ophthalmopathy. Fresh peripheral blood, 10 ml, yielded the PBMCs. RNA transcripts yielded amplified TCR beta CDR3 regions. The study used the HTBI primer set for a first-round RT-PCR of the TCR CDR3. One entry per CDR3 protein results from TCRdb running MiXCR on the multiplex PCR reads. This sample has under 800,000 distinct CDR3 sequences; 14% occur once, and the top ten carry roughly 10%. The J segment lost 3 bases and the V segment lost 6 bases, leaving 7 bases of the junction unmatched. CDR1 is KGHSH and CDR2 is LQKENI in the germline V gene. CDR3 length: 15 amino acids.

The sequenced sample consisted of blood. This chain connects TRBV18 to TRBJ1-3, with 8 bases fitting TRBD1. The TCR sequence derives from a woman in her late teens or twenties with Graves' hyperthyroidism. The DNA for the CDR3 is TGTGCCAGCTCGCCGCTGACAGGGGTTGGAAACACCATATATTTT. It translates to CASSPLTGVGNTIYF.